This TCR beta chain came from a study of identical twins. Among all donors, each was a healthy Caucasian. General study results and limits: Findings came from cross-sectional statistics, without long-term follow-up of donors. The study found weaker excess twin sharing in beta out-of-frame sequences.

This CDR3 is 13 amino acids long. Germline loops: CDR1 SGHNT, CDR2 YENEEA. Trimming removed 6 bases from V and 7 bases from J, with 15 bases in between. With regard to this clonotype: Its specificity is unknown.

A single record per CDR3 protein comes from TCRdb applying MiXCR to the 5' RACE reads. This repertoire shows under 900,000 distinct CDR3 sequences, roughly an eighth found once; its top ten account for around 1.5%. This same sample was also taken into another study, of yellow fever vaccine responses in identical twins.

The sample taken for sequencing was PBMCs. The rearrangement links TRBV11-3 to TRBJ1-1, with D possibly being TRBD1 (6 bases). This TCR derives from a woman between 18 and 29 years old in good health. This CDR3 is CASRSDRRVEAFF. The DNA for the CDR3 is TGTGCCAGCAGATCCGACAGGCGGGTTGAAGCTTTCTTT.